This T cell receptor (beta chain) was sequenced for a study of post-analysis software for immune sequencing data. As for the study in general: As for disease course, relapsing-remitting, secondary progressive and progressive-relapsing multiple sclerosis were all included. General observations from the study: The five TRBV segments detected at higher frequency in patients than in controls included TRBV5-6, TRBV5-1 and TRBV20-1. Batch-mates among the samples co-clustered strongly by F measure. Significantly lower normalized Chao1 diversity was found in patients with multiple sclerosis relative to controls.

Unique molecular identifiers featured in each of the TCR beta cDNA libraries. Input populations of about 0.95 to 11 million T cells gave rise to some 500,000 cDNA molecules. A single record per CDR3 protein comes from TCRdb applying MiXCR to the PCR reads. The sample yields about 820,000 distinct CDR3 sequences, under 70% seen once. Turning to this clonotype: What it recognizes is unknown.

Trimming left V 1 base short and J 4 bases short, with 11 bases between. The CDR3 runs to 14 residues. Germline CDR1 MGHRA, CDR2 YSYEKL. The receptor was derived from a girl aged 5 to 17 with multiple sclerosis. The sample consisted of blood. This chain uses TRBV4-1 with TRBJ2-7; no clear D gene. CDR3 amino acids: CASSQVAVPYEQYF. The CDR3 DNA reads as TGCGCCAGCAGCCAAGTCGCGGTTCCGTACGAGCAGTACTTC.